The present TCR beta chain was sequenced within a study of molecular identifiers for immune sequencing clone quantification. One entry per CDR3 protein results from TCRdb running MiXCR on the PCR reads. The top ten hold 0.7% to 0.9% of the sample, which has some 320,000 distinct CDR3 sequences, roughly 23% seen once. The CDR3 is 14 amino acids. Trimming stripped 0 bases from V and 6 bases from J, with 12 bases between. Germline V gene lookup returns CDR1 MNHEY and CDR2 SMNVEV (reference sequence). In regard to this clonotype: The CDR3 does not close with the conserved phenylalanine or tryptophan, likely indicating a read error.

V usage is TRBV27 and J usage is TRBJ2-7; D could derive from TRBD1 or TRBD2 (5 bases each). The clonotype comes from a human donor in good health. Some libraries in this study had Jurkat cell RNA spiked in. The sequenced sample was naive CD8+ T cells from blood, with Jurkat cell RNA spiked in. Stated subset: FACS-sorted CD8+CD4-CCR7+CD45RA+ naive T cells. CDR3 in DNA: TGTGCCAGCAGTTTATCCCGGGACGTTTTCGAGCAGTACTCC. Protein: CASSLSRDVFEQYS.